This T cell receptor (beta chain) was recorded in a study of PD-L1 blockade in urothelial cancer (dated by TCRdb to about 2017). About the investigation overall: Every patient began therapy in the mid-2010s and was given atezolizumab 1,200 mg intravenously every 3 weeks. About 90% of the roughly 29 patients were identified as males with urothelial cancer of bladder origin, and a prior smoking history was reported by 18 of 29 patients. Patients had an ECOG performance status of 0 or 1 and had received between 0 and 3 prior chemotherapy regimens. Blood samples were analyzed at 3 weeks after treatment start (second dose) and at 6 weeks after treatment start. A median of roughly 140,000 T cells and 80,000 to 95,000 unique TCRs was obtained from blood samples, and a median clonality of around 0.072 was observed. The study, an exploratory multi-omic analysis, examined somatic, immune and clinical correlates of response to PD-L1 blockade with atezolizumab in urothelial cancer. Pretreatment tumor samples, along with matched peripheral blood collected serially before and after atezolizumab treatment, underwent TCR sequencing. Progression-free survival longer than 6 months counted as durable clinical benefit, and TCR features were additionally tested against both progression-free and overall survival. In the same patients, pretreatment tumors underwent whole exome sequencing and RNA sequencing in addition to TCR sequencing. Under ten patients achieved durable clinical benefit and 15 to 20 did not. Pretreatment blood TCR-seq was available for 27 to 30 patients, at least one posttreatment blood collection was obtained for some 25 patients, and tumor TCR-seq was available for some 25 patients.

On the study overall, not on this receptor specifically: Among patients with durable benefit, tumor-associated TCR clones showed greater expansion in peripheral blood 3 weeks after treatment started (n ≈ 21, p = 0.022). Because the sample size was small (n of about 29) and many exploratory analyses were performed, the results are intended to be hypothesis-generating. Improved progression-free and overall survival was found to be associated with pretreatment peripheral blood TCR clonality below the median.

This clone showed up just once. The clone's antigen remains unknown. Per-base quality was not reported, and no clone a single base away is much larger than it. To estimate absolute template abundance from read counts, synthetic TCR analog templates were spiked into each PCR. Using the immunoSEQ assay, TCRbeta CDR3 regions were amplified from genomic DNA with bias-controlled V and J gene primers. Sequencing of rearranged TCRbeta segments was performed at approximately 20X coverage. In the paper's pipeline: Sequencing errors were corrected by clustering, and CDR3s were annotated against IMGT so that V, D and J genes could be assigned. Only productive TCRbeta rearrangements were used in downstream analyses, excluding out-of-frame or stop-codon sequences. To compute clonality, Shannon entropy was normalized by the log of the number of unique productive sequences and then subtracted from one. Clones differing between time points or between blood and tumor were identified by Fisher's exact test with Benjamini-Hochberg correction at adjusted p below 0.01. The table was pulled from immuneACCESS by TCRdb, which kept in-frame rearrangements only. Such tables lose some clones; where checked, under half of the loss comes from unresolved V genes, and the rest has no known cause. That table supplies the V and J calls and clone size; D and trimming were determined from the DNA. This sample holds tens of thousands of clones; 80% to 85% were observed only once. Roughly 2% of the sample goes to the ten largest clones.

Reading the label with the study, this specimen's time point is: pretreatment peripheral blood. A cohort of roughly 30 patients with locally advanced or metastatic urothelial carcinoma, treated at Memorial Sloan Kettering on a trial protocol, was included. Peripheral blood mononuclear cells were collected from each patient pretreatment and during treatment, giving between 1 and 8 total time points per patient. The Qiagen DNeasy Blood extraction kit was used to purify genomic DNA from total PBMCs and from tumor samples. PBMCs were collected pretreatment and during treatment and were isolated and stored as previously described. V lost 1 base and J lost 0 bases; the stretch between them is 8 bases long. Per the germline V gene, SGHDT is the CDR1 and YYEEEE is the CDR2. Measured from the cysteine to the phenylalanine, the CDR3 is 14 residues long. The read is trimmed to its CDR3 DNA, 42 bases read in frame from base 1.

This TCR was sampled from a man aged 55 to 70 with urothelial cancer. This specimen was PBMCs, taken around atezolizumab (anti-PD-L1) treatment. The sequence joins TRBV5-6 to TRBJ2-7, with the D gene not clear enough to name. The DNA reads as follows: TGTGCCAGCAGCTTGATCCCAGGCTCCTACGAGCAGTACTTC. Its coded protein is CASSLIPGSYEQYF.